This T cell receptor (beta chain) originates from a study of blood T cells in healthy people across ages (dated by TCRdb to the mid-2010s). In terms of the full investigation: Template switching captured roughly one uniquely barcoded TCR beta cDNA molecule per two T cells in model experiments. The donors were divided into four age groups: young (average approximately 15 years), middle-aged (about 40), aged (around 67) and long-lived (82). For two donors (one aged 18 to 29 and one aged 80 or older), the study analyzed two additional independent replicas of 1 million unique cDNA reads from the same blood draw. To track age-related changes in TCR beta repertoire diversity, the study relied on deep sequencing normalized with unique cDNA molecular identifiers. Donors of different ages were randomly distributed across sequencing lanes to avoid experimental bias.

Looking up the germline V gene (reference sequence) yields CDR1 SEHNR and CDR2 FQNEAQ. Between the V and J ends, shortened by 6 bases and 5 bases respectively, the junction contains 10 bases. The CDR3 numbers 13 residues from cysteine through phenylalanine. Only the CDR3 part of the read is kept: 39 bases, read in frame from the first base. Libraries came from 5' RACE. The second PCR ran for about 6 to 11 cycles and used a J-beta primer mix along with a sample-barcoded 5' primer. A unique molecular identifier was introduced onto each TCR beta cDNA molecule by a template-switch 5' adaptor carrying 12 random nucleotides. Each sample yielded at least 3 million CDR3-containing paired-end reads. First-strand cDNA synthesis was performed from all RNA using the Mint cDNA synthesis kit, with priming by a TRBC-specific oligonucleotide. Following uracil-DNA glycosylase treatment, all cDNA underwent a first 18-cycle PCR with the universal primers M1SS and BC2_uni_R. In the source study's methods: For normalization, 1 million high-quality reads, each with a distinct molecular identifier, were randomly selected from each sample. Instead of being binned into consensus sequences, reads with shared molecular identifiers were discarded. CDR3 identification, clonotype clustering and error correction used MiTCR with a Q25 quality threshold and the strictest error-elimination algorithm. A nonparametric unseen species model with Euler transformation was used to estimate lower-bound total TCR beta diversity. The public reads were reanalyzed by TCRdb: fastp trimming at Q25, MiXCR alignment, in-frame beta chains only. Records with the same CDR3 protein are collapsed into one entry carrying the most frequent genes and DNA. What appears here as the V and J calls and clone size reflects TCRdb's work, not the paper's. Within this sample are approximately 2,000,000 distinct CDR3 sequences, with roughly two fifths of them counted one time only. The top ten hold 23% of the sample.

The 39 donors, aged roughly 6 to 95 years, were systemically healthy Caucasian individuals from Russia. Around 10 milliliters of peripheral blood were collected from each donor into EDTA-treated Vacutainer tubes. Ficoll-Paque density-gradient centrifugation was used to isolate PBMCs, with at least 6 million obtained per sample. Total RNA was extracted from PBMCs with Trizol reagent, with at least 5 micrograms obtained per sample. For every donor, flow cytometry on a PBMC aliquot measured the percentage of naive CD45RAhigh/CD27high T cells. This clonotype showed up just a few times. Its cognate antigen has yet to be identified. Base qualities are missing; no much larger clone stands one base away. The full study reports these points: A strong correlation was found between observed TCR beta diversity and the percentage of naive T cells measured by flow cytometry. Estimates of total diversity based on one million sequenced T cells were regarded as lower bounds and as underestimates. The CMV infection status of donors was not known, potentially confounding age-related changes in expanded clonotypes. Compared with the aged group, more naive CD4+ T cells, fewer expanded clones and increased TCR diversity were shown by the long-lived group, suggesting age selection. Bulk unsorted PBMC profiling prevented conclusive comparison of naive and antigen-experienced compartments. As age increased, observed TCR beta diversity per million T cells dropped in a roughly linear way, and a significant reduction was already evident by age 40.

This clonotype originated in a human donor in good health. Sequences were obtained from blood. Here the chain combines TRBV7-9 and TRBJ1-4, with the D gene not clear enough to name. The DNA is as follows: TGTGCCAGCAGTACGGACGGGAATGAAAAACTGTTTTTT. This gives the protein CASSTDGNEKLFF.